Sequencing of this T cell receptor (beta chain) was carried out in a study of control samples from healthy donors and cancer patients (dated by TCRdb to 2018 to 2020). CDR1 and CDR2 are drawn from the germline V gene: MDHEN, SYDVKM. Compared with germline, V lacks 5 bases and J lacks 1 base; bases without a gene match: 0. The CDR3 runs 15 residues from the cysteine to the phenylalanine. Only CDR3 DNA is held: 45 bases, read in frame from base 1. About this clone itself: Its antigen remains unidentified. No per-base quality is available; no much larger clone lies one base away.

Libraries were prepared through the immunoSEQ multiplex PCR assay. TCRdb limited this immuneACCESS table to in-frame rearrangements with V and J called. A share of clones is missing; checked studies link under half to unresolved V genes, and the rest is unexplained. The sample has some 120,000 clones on record, around nine tenths of them singletons. 2.5% of the sample goes to the ten largest clones. The source material was blood. The sequence came from a man aged 18 to 35 in good health. Recombination linked TRBV28 to TRBJ2-2, and 11 junction bases match TRBD1. The CDR3 reads CASSGTGGNTGELFF. The DNA reads as follows: TGTGCCAGCAGTGGGACAGGGGGGAACACCGGGGAGCTGTTTTTT. This CDR3, with the reference TRBV28 and TRBJ2-2 proteins standing in past its ends, gives the full variable domain DVKVTQSSRYLVKRTGEKVFLECVQDMDHENMFWYRQDPGLGLRLIYFSYDVKMKEKGDIPEGYSVSREKKERFSLILESASTNQTSMYLCASSGTGGNTGELFFGEGSRLTVL.